The present TCR beta chain was sequenced within a study of CD8+ T cells in alopecia areata. Study results and limitations: Sequenced scalp T cells also include alphabeta T cells resident in normal skin.

A word on this clone: Its antigen is unknown.

Extracted RNA was reverse transcribed into cDNA, the sequencing template. Data came from immunoSEQ multiplex PCR; TCRdb stores just in-frame clones and leaves some out. Of roughly 140,000 clones detected, approximately 60% appear once; the ten largest clones hold about 40%. Investigators sorted PBMCs to obtain both CD4+ and CD8+ T cells. V gave up 2 bases and J gave up 3 bases, with 5 bases separating them. The CDR3 is made up of 12 amino acids. Germline V gene lookup returns CDR1 MDHEN and CDR2 SYDVKM. J is TRBJ2-7 and V is TRBV28; no firm D call. Sequencing was carried out using CD8+ T cells sorted from blood. This TCR was recovered from a human donor in good health. In DNA, the CDR3 is TGTGCCAGCAGTTTACCCTACTACGAGCAGTACTTC. As protein: CASSLPYYEQYF.